One sample yielded the 8 T cell receptor beta chains listed below, sequenced in a study of blood T cell repertoires in COVID-19. Produced via immunoSEQ multiplex PCR; TCRdb's table is partial and in-frame only. The top ten clones hold around 12% of a sample with under 300,000 clones, 86% of them seen once. Sequences were obtained from peripheral blood. The receptors shown here come from a man of 80 years or more with acute or convalescent COVID-19.

J is TRBJ1-6 and V is TRBV5-1; no clear D. Germline values: CDR1 SGHRS, CDR2 YFSETQ. The CDR3 loop spans 10 amino acids. The V end was cut by 0 bases, the J end by 14 bases, with 3 bases between. CDR3 loop: CASSLATLHF. The CDR3 region has the DNA TGCGCCAGCAGCTTGGCCACCCTCCACTTT.

The gene calls are TRBV15 and TRBJ1-2; maybe TRBD1 (5 bases). The germline gives CDR1 LNHNV, CDR2 YYDKDF (reference sequence). Trimming took 5 bases from V and 3 from J, leaving 13 bases between them. This CDR3 comprises 14 residues. The CDR3 bases are TGTGCCACCAGCCGGGGGGGGGTGGACTATGGCTACACCTTC. Encoded protein: CATSRGGVDYGYTF.

V and J are TRBV7-2 and TRBJ1-2; D is undetermined. This CDR3 spans 13 amino acids. The V gene lost 2 bases and the J gene lost 2 bases, with 6 bases spanning the gap. CDR1 SGHTA and CDR2 FQGNSA come from the germline V gene. Here the CDR3 reads CASSLPANYGYTF. The CDR3, as DNA: TGTGCCAGCAGCTTACCCGCGAACTATGGCTACACCTTC.

The V and J genes are TRBV2 and TRBJ2-3; 7 bases match TRBD2. With V trimmed by 2 bases and J by 7 bases, 6 bases remained unmatched. There are 14 residues in the CDR3. Germline V CDR1 and CDR2: SNHLY, FYNNEI. The CDR3 protein is CASSESGEPNTQYF. The CDR3 nucleotides are TGTGCCAGCAGTGAAAGCGGGGAACCAAATACGCAGTATTTT.

Regarding this clone: The same CDR3 is also encoded by other DNA sequences in this sample. J is TRBJ2-7 and V is TRBV28, with 7 positions matching TRBD2. V gave up 2 bases and J gave up 4 bases; unmatched junction bases: 2. This CDR3 is 13 amino acids long. Germline-derived CDR1 and CDR2 are MDHEN and SYDVKM. The CDR3 nucleotides are TGTGCCAGCAGTTTAGGGGGGGGATACGAGCAGTACTTC. It yields the protein CASSLGGGYEQYF. Complete variable domain (other parts from reference TRBV28 and TRBJ2-7): DVKVTQSSRYLVKRTGEKVFLECVQDMDHENMFWYRQDPGLGLRLIYFSYDVKMKEKGDIPEGYSVSREKKERFSLILESASTNQTSMYLCASSLGGGYEQYFGPGTRLTVT.

The chain is built from TRBV10-3 and TRBJ2-7, with 9 bases matching TRBD1. This CDR3 is built from 14 residues. Unmatched junction bases numbered 7, after V lost 10 bases and J lost 0 bases. Germline V gene data show CDR1 as ENHRY and CDR2 as SYGVKD. The CDR3 nucleotides read TGTGCCACCACCGGGACAGGGAGCTCCTACGAGCAGTACTTC. Its protein is CATTGTGSSYEQYF.

This chain links TRBV10-3 with TRBJ1-6; D gene unclear. CDR3 length: 14 residues. The V and J ends lost 7 bases and 5 bases respectively, with 12 bases between them. Germline CDR1 is ENHRY and CDR2 is SYGVKD. The CDR3 sequence: CAIKGRGNNSPLHF. CDR3 nucleotide sequence: TGTGCCATCAAGGGTCGCGGGAATAATTCACCCCTCCACTTT.

This clone came up once. The chain links TRBV7-9 to TRBJ1-1; the D is unclear. The V gene lost 2 bases and the J gene lost 3 bases, with 7 bases spanning the gap. The CDR3 runs 13 residues. Germline V gene lookup returns CDR1 SEHNR and CDR2 FQNEAQ (reference sequence). CDR3 DNA sequence: TGTGCCAGCAGCTTAAGCATGGACACTGAAGCTTTCTTT. Amino acids: CASSLSMDTEAFF.